This paragraph covers one T cell receptor beta chain sequence. V lost 6 bases and J 4 bases, leaving 17 bases between the germline ends. The CDR3 extends over 15 amino acids. CDR1 and CDR2 (germline): MNHEY, SVGAGI. Only in-frame clones appear in the TCRdb table, and some are missing; sequencing was by immunoSEQ multiplex PCR. The table lists 50,000 or so clones, roughly 94% of them singletons. The data were obtained in a study of control samples from healthy donors and cancer patients. The J gene is TRBJ2-3, the V gene TRBV6-5; a weak D match, TRBD1 (6 bases). Sequenced material: blood. This receptor was taken from a man younger than 45 in good health. CDR3 coding DNA: TGTGCCAGCAGAGTCTCGGGACAAAGGCCAGATACGCAGTATTTT. Protein product: CASRVSGQRPDTQYF.